The 18 T cell receptor beta chains reported below all come from one sample, sequenced in a study of a mutant IDH1 vaccine in newly diagnosed glioma. These receptors have no identified antigens. The sample's time point: week 35, safety follow-up. Vaccinated patients received 300 ug of mutant IDH1 20-mer peptide per dose, with topical imiquimod. The method was immunoSEQ multiplex PCR; TCRdb's version includes in-frame clones alone and lacks a portion of them. The data contain over 55,000 clones, about four fifths of them singletons. The starting material was PBMCs, obtained from a glioma patient whose treatment included an IDH1 peptide vaccine. Receptor source: a man in his forties with glioma.

This clone was observed a few times. V and J are TRBV5-4 and TRBJ1-5, with TRBD1 matching 7 bases. Germline V CDR1 and CDR2: SGHNT, YYREEE (reference sequence). The CDR3 has 14 amino acids. J was trimmed by 5 bases and V by 1 base; bases with no gene match: 3. The CDR3 is CASSLLGTDQPQHF. CDR3 nucleotide sequence: TGTGCCAGCAGCTTGTTGGGGACAGATCAGCCCCAGCATTTT.

V and J are TRBV5-1 and TRBJ2-1, with TRBD2 as a possible D gene (5 bases). The CDR3 is made up of 14 amino acids. The V end lost 5 bases, the J end lost 12 bases, and 21 bases lay between the germline ends. CDR1 and CDR2 from the germline V gene are SGHRS and YFSETQ. DNA for the CDR3: TGCGCCAGCAGTCTGGAGGCTAGCCGGGGTGGGCAGTTCTTC. Translation: CASSLEASRGGQFF.

This chain connects TRBV4-1 to TRBJ2-5, with 8 bases fitting TRBD2. With V trimmed by 5 bases and J by 0 bases, 11 bases remained unmatched. CDR1 and CDR2 from the germline V gene are MGHRA and YSYEKL. There are 17 residues in the CDR3. The CDR3 sequence: CASSEEAGGGYQETQYF. The DNA of the CDR3 is TGCGCCAGCAGCGAGGAAGCTGGCGGGGGGTACCAAGAGACCCAGTACTTC.

This rearrangement joins TRBV10-3 to TRBJ2-3; D perhaps matches TRBD1 (7 bases). Trimming stripped 1 base from V and 0 bases from J, with 14 bases between. Germline CDR1 reads ENHRY; CDR2 reads SYGVKD. The CDR3 loop spans 17 amino acids. CDR3 DNA sequence: TGTGCCATCAGTGAGTACAGGGGAGGCCCTAGCACAGATACGCAGTATTTT. Its protein product is CAISEYRGGPSTDTQYF.

The rearrangement uses TRBV7-9 and TRBJ2-7; 9 bases fit TRBD1. This CDR3 region has 14 residues. Trimming removed 3 bases from V and 2 bases from J; junction bases left unmatched: 2. Germline V gene data show CDR1 as SEHNR and CDR2 as FQNEAQ (reference sequence). The DNA of the CDR3 is TGTGCCAGCAGCTTCTGGACAGGGGCCTACGAGCAGTACTTC. Translating gives CASSFWTGAYEQYF.

The chain employs TRBV4-3 and TRBJ2-1, with a possible D match to TRBD2 (7 bases). Deletions cut 1 base from V and 2 bases from J, with 9 bases between. The CDR3 totals 15 residues. Germline V gene lookup returns CDR1 LGHNA and CDR2 YSLEER. In nucleotides, the CDR3 is TGCGCCAGCAGCCAAGCGGGGGGCACCTACAATGAGCAGTTCTTC. It yields the protein CASSQAGGTYNEQFF.

The chain recombines TRBV5-1 with TRBJ1-4; no clear D. Germline V lookup: CDR1 SGHRS, CDR2 YFSETQ. The CDR3 has 12 amino acids. V dropped 0 bases and J dropped 11 bases, with 8 bases sitting between them. The CDR3 coding sequence is TGCGCCAGCAGCTTGGAAAGGAATAAACTGTTTTTT. Translating it yields CASSLERNKLFF.

The chain has TRBV7-2 and TRBJ2-7; D is perhaps TRBD1 or TRBD2 (6 bases each). V dropped 5 bases and J dropped 2 bases, with 13 bases sitting between them. This CDR3 has 14 residues. Germline V CDR1 and CDR2: SGHTA, FQGNSA. CDR3 nucleotides: TGTGCCAGCAGCGAGGGGGGTCTAACCTACGAGCAGTACTTC. Translating it yields CASSEGGLTYEQYF. The full variable domain, in which reference TRBV7-2 and TRBJ2-7 provide the parts outside the CDR3, is GAGVSQSPSNKVTEKGKDVELRCDPISGHTALYWYRQSLGQGLEFLIYFQGNSAPDKSGLPSDRFSAERTGGSVSTLTIQRTQQEDSAVYLCASSEGGLTYEQYFGPGTRLTVT.

The chain recombines TRBV6-5 with TRBJ2-7; 8 bases fit TRBD1. There are 14 residues in the CDR3. V trimming: 5 bases; J trimming: 3 bases; junction bases outside the gene matches: 6. Germline CDR1 MNHEY, CDR2 SVGAGI. The CDR3 nucleotides are TGTGCCAGCAGTCCCCGGACAGGGAACTACGAGCAGTACTTC. Its translation is CASSPRTGNYEQYF.

This sequence joins TRBV2 and TRBJ2-7; 7 bases match TRBD2. There are 16 residues in the CDR3. CDR1 and CDR2 from the germline V gene are SNHLY and FYNNEI. The V segment lost 5 bases and the J segment 0 bases; nucleotides outside the gene matches: 10. The CDR3 spells CASSYYGGSYSYEQYF. The CDR3 DNA is TGTGCCAGCAGTTACTACGGCGGGAGCTACTCCTACGAGCAGTACTTC.

This clone appeared once. The rearrangement uses TRBV27 and TRBJ2-3; a possible D gene is TRBD1 (5 bases). CDR1 MNHEY and CDR2 SMNVEV come from the germline V gene (reference sequence). The CDR3 totals 14 residues. The V gene lost 2 bases and the J gene lost 6 bases, with 12 bases spanning the gap. In nucleotides, the CDR3 is TGTGCCAGCAGTTTACTAGGGGCTGGGGATACGCAGTATTTT. Its protein product is CASSLLGAGDTQYF.

This clone was seen only once. CDR3 sequence reads: CASSQEVADTQYF. In DNA, the CDR3 is TGCGCCAGCAGCCAAGAGGTCGCAGATACGCAGTATTTT. The J gene is TRBJ2-3, the V gene TRBV4-3, with D hard to call. The germline gives CDR1 LGHNA, CDR2 YSLEER. V was cut by 0 bases and J by 4 bases, with 5 bases left in between. The CDR3 runs to 13 residues.

The chain uses TRBV5-4 and TRBJ2-2; 9 nucleotides agree with TRBD2. J gave up 4 bases and V 5 bases, and 6 bases lay outside the gene matches. The CDR3 is 15 residues long. Germline V gene data show CDR1 as SGHNT and CDR2 as YYREEE (reference sequence). The CDR3, as DNA: TGTGCCAGCAGACCCCGGCGGGGGGGCACCGGGGAGCTGTTTTTT. Its protein is CASRPRRGGTGELFF.

This clone was found a few times. The chain employs TRBV18 and TRBJ1-1, with 7 bases matching TRBD1. In germline, CDR1 is KGHSH, CDR2 LQKENI. V lost 3 bases to trimming and J lost 1 base; unmatched junction nucleotides: 5. The CDR3 contains 15 residues. CDR3 amino acids: CASSPRGVTNTEAFF. The CDR3, as DNA: TGTGCCAGCTCACCCAGGGGGGTCACGAACACTGAAGCTTTCTTT.

This chain uses TRBV5-4 with TRBJ2-5, with D tentatively TRBD1 (6 bases). V was trimmed by 1 base and J by 5 bases, leaving 9 bases between them. CDR1 is SGHNT and CDR2 is YYREEE in the germline V gene (reference sequence). The CDR3 covers 13 residues. CDR3 in DNA: TGTGCCAGCAGCTTGACAGGGTTGGAGACCCAGTACTTC. Amino acids: CASSLTGLETQYF.

This rearrangement joins TRBV5-1 to TRBJ2-1; possible D gene TRBD2, 6 bases. Germline CDR1 reads SGHRS; CDR2 reads YFSETQ. V was clipped by 7 bases and J by 2 bases, with 16 bases between them. The CDR3 spans 15 residues. CDR3 sequence (DNA): TGCGCCAGCCGTAACCCCAGGGAGGCCTACAATGAGCAGTTCTTC. Protein product: CASRNPREAYNEQFF. Looking up the rest from reference TRBV5-1 and TRBJ2-1 gives the full variable domain: KAGVTQTPRYLIKTRGQQVTLSCSPISGHRSVSWYQQTPGQGLQFLFEYFSETQRNKGNFPGRFSGRQFSNSRSEMNVSTLELGDSALYLCASRNPREAYNEQFFGPGTRLTVL.

The chain joins TRBV7-2 to TRBJ1-3; TRBD1 matches 8 bases. This CDR3 comprises 15 residues. With 6 bases clipped from V and 0 bases from J, the junction kept 4 bases outside the gene matches. Looked up from germline, CDR1 is SGHTA and CDR2 is FQGNSA. The CDR3 DNA follows: TGTGCCAGCAGGTTGGACAGGGTCTCTGGAAACACCATATATTTT. It specifies CASRLDRVSGNTIYF.

As DNA, the CDR3 is TGTGCCAGCAGCTTATACGGGGTCGGCCAAGAGACCCAGTACTTC. It codes for CASSLYGVGQETQYF. The chain combines TRBV7-2 with TRBJ2-5; a possible D gene is TRBD2 (5 bases). V dropped 2 bases and J dropped 1 base, with 11 bases sitting between them. There are 15 residues in the CDR3. Germline V gene lookup returns CDR1 SGHTA and CDR2 FQGNSA.